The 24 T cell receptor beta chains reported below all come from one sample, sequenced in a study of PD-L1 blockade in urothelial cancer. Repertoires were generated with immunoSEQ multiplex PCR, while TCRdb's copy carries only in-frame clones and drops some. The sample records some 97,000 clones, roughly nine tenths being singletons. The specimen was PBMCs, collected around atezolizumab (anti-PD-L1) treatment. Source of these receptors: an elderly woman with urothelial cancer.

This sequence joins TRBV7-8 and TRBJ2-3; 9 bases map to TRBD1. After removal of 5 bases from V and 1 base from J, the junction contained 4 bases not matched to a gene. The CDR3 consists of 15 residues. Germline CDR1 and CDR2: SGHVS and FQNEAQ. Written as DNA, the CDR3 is TGTGCCAGCAGCCCTCGGGACAGGGGCACAGATACGCAGTATTTT. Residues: CASSPRDRGTDTQYF.

CDR3 loop: CASSARGSSDSNEQFF. The CDR3 coding sequence is TGTGCCAGTAGTGCGAGGGGGTCGTCGGATTCCAATGAGCAGTTCTTC. The chain combines TRBV19 with TRBJ2-1, with D possibly TRBD1 on 6 matching bases. This CDR3 region has 16 residues. The V gene's germline CDR1 is LNHDA and CDR2 SQIVND (reference sequence). The V end lost 5 bases, the J end lost 6 bases, and 20 bases lay between the germline ends.

The CDR3 DNA follows: TGTGCCAGCAGTTATAAGCGACAGTTCACCGGGGAGCTGTTTTTT. Encoded protein: CASSYKRQFTGELFF. The rearrangement links TRBV6-5 to TRBJ2-2; TRBD1 is a possible D gene (5 bases). This CDR3 spans 15 amino acids. The germline CDR1 and CDR2 sequences are MNHEY and SVGAGI. The V and J ends lost 3 bases and 4 bases respectively, with 12 bases between them.

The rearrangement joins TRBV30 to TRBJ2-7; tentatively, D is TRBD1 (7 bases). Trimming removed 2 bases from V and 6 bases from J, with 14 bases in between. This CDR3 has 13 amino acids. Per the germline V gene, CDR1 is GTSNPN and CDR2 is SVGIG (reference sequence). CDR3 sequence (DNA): TGTGCCTGGAGTTTAATCAGGGGGGCCGAGCAGTACTTC. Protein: CAWSLIRGAEQYF.

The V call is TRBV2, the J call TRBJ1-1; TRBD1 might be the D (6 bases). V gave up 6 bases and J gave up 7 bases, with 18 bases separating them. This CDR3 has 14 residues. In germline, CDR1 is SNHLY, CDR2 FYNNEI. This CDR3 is CASRERDTLGEAFF. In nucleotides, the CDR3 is TGTGCCAGCAGGGAGCGGGACACCCTAGGTGAAGCTTTCTTT.

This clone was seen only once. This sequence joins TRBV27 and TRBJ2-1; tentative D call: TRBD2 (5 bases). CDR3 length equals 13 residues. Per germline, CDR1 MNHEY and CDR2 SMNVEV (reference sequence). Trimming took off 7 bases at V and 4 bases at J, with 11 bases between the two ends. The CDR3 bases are TGTGCCAGCACCGATGGGAGTTACAATGAGCAGTTCTTC. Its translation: CASTDGSYNEQFF.

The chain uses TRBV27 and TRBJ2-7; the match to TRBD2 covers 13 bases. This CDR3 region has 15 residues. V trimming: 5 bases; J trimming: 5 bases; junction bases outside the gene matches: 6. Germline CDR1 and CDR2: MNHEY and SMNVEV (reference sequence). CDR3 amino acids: CASSRWTSGSNEQYF. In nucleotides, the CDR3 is TGTGCCAGCAGTCGATGGACTAGCGGGAGCAACGAGCAGTACTTC.

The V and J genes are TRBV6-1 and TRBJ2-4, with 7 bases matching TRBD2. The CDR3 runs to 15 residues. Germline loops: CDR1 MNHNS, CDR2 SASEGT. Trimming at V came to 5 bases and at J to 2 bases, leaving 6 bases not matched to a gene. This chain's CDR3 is CASSNGGVPKNIQYF. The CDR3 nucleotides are TGTGCCAGCAGTAATGGGGGGGTCCCCAAAAACATTCAGTACTTC.

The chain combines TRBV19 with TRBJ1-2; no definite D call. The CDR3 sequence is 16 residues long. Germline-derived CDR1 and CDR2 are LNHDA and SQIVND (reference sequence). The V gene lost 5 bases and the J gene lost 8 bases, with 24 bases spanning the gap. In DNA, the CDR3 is TGTGCCAGTAGTCCCACCGAAGCCATAACCTTGCGAGGCTACACCTTC. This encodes CASSPTEAITLRGYTF.

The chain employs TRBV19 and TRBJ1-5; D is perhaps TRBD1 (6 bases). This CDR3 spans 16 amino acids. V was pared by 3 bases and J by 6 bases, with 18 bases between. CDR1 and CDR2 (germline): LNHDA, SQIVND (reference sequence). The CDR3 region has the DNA TGTGCCAGTAGTATCCCGGGAACAGGGAATAGTCAGCCCCAGCATTTT. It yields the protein CASSIPGTGNSQPQHF.

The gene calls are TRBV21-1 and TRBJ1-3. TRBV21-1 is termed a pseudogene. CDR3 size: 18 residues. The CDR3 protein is CASSKDGVGMRAGNTIYF. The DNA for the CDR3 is TGTGCCAGCAGCAAAGACGGGGTGGGGATGAGGGCTGGAAACACCATATATTTT.

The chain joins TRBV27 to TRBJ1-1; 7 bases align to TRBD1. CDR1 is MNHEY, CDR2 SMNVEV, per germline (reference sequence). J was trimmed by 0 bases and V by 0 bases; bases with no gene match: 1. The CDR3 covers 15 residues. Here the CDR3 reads CASSLSGTVNTEAFF. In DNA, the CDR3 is TGTGCCAGCAGTTTATCTGGGACAGTGAACACTGAAGCTTTCTTT.

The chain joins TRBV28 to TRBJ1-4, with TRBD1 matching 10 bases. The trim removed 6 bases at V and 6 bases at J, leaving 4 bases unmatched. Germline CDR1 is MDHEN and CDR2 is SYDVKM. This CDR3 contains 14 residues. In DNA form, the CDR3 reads TGTGCCAGCAGAAAGACAGGGGGCGATGAAAAACTGTTTTTT. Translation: CASRKTGGDEKLFF.

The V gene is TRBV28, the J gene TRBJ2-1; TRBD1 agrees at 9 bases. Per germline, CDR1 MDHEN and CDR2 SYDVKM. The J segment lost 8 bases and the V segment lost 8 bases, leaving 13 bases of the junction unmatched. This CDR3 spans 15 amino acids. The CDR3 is CASLEPGQGIDEQFF. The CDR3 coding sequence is TGTGCCAGCCTTGAACCGGGACAGGGTATCGATGAGCAGTTCTTC.

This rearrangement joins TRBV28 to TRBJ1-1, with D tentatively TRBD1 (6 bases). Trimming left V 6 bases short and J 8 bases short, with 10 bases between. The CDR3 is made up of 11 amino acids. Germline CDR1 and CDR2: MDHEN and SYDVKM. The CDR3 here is CASRRQDEAFF. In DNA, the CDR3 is TGTGCCAGCAGACGACAGGACGAAGCTTTCTTT. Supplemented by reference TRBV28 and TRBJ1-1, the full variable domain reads DVKVTQSSRYLVKRTGEKVFLECVQDMDHENMFWYRQDPGLGLRLIYFSYDVKMKEKGDIPEGYSVSREKKERFSLILESASTNQTSMYLCASRRQDEAFFGQGTRLTVV.

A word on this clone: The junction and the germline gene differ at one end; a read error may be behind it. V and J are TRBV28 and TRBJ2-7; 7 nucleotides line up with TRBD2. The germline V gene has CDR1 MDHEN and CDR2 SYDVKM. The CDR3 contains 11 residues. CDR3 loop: CASSPPPGLIF. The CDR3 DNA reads TGTGCCAGCAGTCCGCCGCCGGGACTAATATTC.

The chain's CDR3 is CASSLKPSGEETQYF. The DNA of the CDR3 is TGCGCCAGCAGCTTGAAGCCTAGCGGAGAAGAGACCCAGTACTTC. The chain combines TRBV5-1 with TRBJ2-5, with 7 bases matching TRBD2. This CDR3 region has 15 residues. Germline-derived CDR1 and CDR2 are SGHRS and YFSETQ. V lost 1 base to trimming and J lost 3 bases; unmatched junction nucleotides: 6.

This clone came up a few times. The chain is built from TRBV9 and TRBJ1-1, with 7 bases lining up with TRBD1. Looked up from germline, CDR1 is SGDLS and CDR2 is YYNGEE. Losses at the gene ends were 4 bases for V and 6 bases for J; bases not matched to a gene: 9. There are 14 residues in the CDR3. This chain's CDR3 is CASSPQGGGAEAFF. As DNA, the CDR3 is TGTGCCAGCAGCCCCCAGGGGGGAGGTGCTGAAGCTTTCTTT.

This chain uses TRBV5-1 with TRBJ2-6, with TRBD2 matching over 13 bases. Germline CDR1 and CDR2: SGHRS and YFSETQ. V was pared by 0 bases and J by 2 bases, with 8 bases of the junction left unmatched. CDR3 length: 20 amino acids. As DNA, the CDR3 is TGCGCCAGCAGCTTGGCCACTAGCGGGAGGGCCAGTGCTGGGGCCAACGTCCTGACTTTC. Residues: CASSLATSGRASAGANVLTF.

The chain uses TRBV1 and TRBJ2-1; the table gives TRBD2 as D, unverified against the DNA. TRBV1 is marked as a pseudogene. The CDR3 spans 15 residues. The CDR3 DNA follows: TGCACCAGCAGTCCTACTAGCGGGAGTTACAATGAGCAGTTCTTC. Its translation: CTSSPTSGSYNEQFF.

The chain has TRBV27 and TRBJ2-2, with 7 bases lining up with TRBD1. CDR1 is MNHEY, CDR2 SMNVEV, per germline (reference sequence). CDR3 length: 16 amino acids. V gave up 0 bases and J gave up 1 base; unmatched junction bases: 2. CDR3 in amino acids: CASSLSWTGNTGELFF. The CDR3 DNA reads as TGTGCCAGCAGTTTATCGTGGACAGGGAACACCGGGGAGCTGTTTTTT.

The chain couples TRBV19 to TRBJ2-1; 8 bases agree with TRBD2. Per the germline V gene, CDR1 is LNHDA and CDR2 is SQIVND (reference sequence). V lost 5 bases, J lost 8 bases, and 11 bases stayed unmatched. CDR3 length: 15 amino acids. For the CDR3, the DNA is TGTGCCAGTAGTCGGGGACTAGTTTATTCGGATGAGCAGTTCTTC. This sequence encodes CASSRGLVYSDEQFF.

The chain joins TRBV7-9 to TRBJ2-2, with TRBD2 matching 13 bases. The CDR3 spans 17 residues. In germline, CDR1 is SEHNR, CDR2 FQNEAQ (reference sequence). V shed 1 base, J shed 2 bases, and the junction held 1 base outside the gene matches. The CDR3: CASSLGGLAGNTGELFF. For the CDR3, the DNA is TGTGCCAGCAGCTTAGGGGGACTAGCGGGAAACACCGGGGAGCTGTTTTTT. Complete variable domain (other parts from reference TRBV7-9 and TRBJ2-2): DTGVSQNPRHKITKRGQNVTFRCDPISEHNRLYWYRQTLGQGPEFLTYFQNEAQLEKSRLLSDRFSAERPKGSFSTLEIQRTEQGDSAMYLCASSLGGLAGNTGELFFGEGSRLTVL.

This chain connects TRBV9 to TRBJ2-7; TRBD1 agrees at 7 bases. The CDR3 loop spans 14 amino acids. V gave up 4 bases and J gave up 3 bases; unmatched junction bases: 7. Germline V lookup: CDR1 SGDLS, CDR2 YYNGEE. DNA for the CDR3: TGTGCCAGCAGCCCAGTGGGGACAGTCTACGAGCAGTACTTC. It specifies CASSPVGTVYEQYF.